This T cell receptor beta chain was sequenced for a study of control samples from healthy donors and cancer patients. Only in-frame clones appear in the TCRdb table, and some are missing; sequencing was by immunoSEQ multiplex PCR. The sample has fewer than 200,000 clones; roughly 95% are singletons. Sequenced: blood. This sequence originates from a woman aged 25-40 years in good health.

CDR3 in DNA: TGTGCCAGCTCTCCCATTCCAGCGGGACTAGCGAACCAAGAGACCCAGTACTTC. It encodes CASSPIPAGLANQETQYF. The rearrangement uses TRBV18 and TRBJ2-5; TRBD2 aligns across 10 bases. CDR1 and CDR2 from the germline V gene are KGHSH and LQKENI. The junction had 13 bases not matched to a gene; V was cut back by 6 bases and J by 0 bases. CDR3 length equals 18 residues.